The 29 T cell receptor beta chains listed next were all sequenced from one sample in a study of blood T cells in healthy people across ages. For the second PCR, which ran for about 6 to 11 cycles, a sample-barcoded 5' primer and a J-beta primer mix were used. TCRdb analysed the 5' RACE reads with MiXCR anew, one entry per CDR3 protein. The repertoire has more than 1,400,000 distinct CDR3 sequences, about 43% of them found once; the top ten carry around 8%. Sequencing was carried out using blood. Every receptor here comes from a woman under 30 in good health.

With respect to this clonotype: The junction differs from germline at one of its ends, possibly a read error. The chain joins TRBV28 to TRBJ1-2; D remains ambiguous. The germline V gene has CDR1 MDHEN and CDR2 SYDVKM. This CDR3 is 13 amino acids long. Here the CDR3 reads CANSFAGVNGYTF. DNA for the CDR3: TGTGCCAACAGTTTTGCCGGGGTAAATGGCTACACCTTC.

This clonotype was observed a few times. V usage is TRBV28 and J usage is TRBJ2-3, with D possibly matching TRBD2 (6 bases). V was clipped by 4 bases and J by 1 base, with 18 bases between them. The CDR3 runs to 17 residues. Per the germline V gene, CDR1 is MDHEN and CDR2 is SYDVKM. The CDR3 DNA reads as TGTGCCAGCAGTTCAAACCTAGCGTATGGTGGCACAGATACGCAGTATTTT. It translates to CASSSNLAYGGTDTQYF.

The J gene is TRBJ1-3, the V gene TRBV20-1; D perhaps matches TRBD1 (5 bases). V was trimmed by 6 bases and J by 2 bases, leaving 14 bases between them. Germline CDR1 DFQATT, CDR2 SNEGSKA (reference sequence). The CDR3 length is 14 residues. This CDR3 reads CSAGSRGAGNTIYF. CDR3 DNA: TGCAGTGCCGGGTCCCGGGGCGCTGGAAACACCATATATTTT.

As to this clonotype: A much larger clone lies one base from this, so it may be a read error. The chain uses TRBV6-5 and TRBJ2-7; D call uncertain. Looked up from germline, CDR1 is MNHEY and CDR2 is SVGAGI. V shed 5 bases and J shed 5 bases, with 10 bases lying between them. This CDR3 region has 12 residues. The CDR3 nucleotides read TGTGCCAGCAGTGAATCACCCGACGAGCAGTACTTC. It codes for CASSESPDEQYF.

This clonotype was observed a single time. The chain uses TRBV10-2 and TRBJ2-2; no firm D call. The CDR3 totals 14 residues. V was shortened by 5 bases and J by 0 bases, with 7 bases between the two germline ends. Germline V CDR1 and CDR2: WSHSY, SAAADI. The CDR3 spells CASSRKTNTGELFF. CDR3 nucleotide sequence: TGCGCCAGCAGTCGGAAGACGAACACCGGGGAGCTGTTTTTT.

The chain recombines TRBV15 with TRBJ2-7; D is unclear. The CDR3 is 14 amino acids. V lost 0 bases to trimming and J lost 2 bases, with 8 bases between them. Germline CDR1 is LNHNV and CDR2 is YYDKDF (reference sequence). The CDR3 here is CATSRDIGAYEQYF. For the CDR3, the DNA is TGTGCCACCAGCAGAGATATTGGCGCCTACGAGCAGTACTTC.

V is TRBV6-6 and J is TRBJ2-1; 7 nucleotides agree with TRBD2. The CDR3 runs to 14 residues. Per the germline V gene, CDR1 is MNHNY and CDR2 is SVGAGI (reference sequence). With V trimmed by 7 bases and J by 3 bases, 6 bases remained unmatched. Here the CDR3 reads CASIAGVLYNEQFF. The CDR3 DNA reads as TGTGCCAGCATTGCGGGGGTCCTCTACAATGAGCAGTTCTTC.

This clonotype appeared a few times. The genes are TRBV18 and TRBJ2-7, with D perhaps given as TRBD1 or TRBD2 (5 bases each). CDR1 is KGHSH and CDR2 is LQKENI in the germline V gene. This CDR3 is built from 15 residues. V was pared by 0 bases and J by 1 base, with 10 bases between. The CDR3 DNA reads as TGTGCCAGCTCACCACCTCGGGACGGTTCCTACGAGCAGTACTTC. Translated: CASSPPRDGSYEQYF.

This clonotype was detected once. The rearrangement links TRBV7-6 to TRBJ1-2; D is possibly TRBD1 (5 bases). Germline values: CDR1 SGHVS, CDR2 FNYEAQ. Trimming removed 5 bases at V and 8 bases at J, with 21 bases between. This CDR3 comprises 15 residues. CDR3 in amino acids: CASSHYRSPVRGYTF. CDR3 nucleotide sequence: TGTGCCAGCAGCCATTACAGGTCTCCCGTGCGGGGCTACACCTTC.

This chain uses TRBV10-2 with TRBJ2-3, with D possibly being TRBD2 (7 bases). Trimming removed 3 bases from V and 2 bases from J, with 12 bases in between. This CDR3 has 15 residues. Germline loops: CDR1 WSHSY, CDR2 SAAADI. The CDR3, as DNA: TGCGCCAGCAGTGACCGGGGGGCCCACACAGATACGCAGTATTTT. This sequence encodes CASSDRGAHTDTQYF.

The chain carries TRBV3-1 and TRBJ2-3; the D is unclear. The CDR3 loop spans 12 amino acids. V was trimmed by 2 bases and J by 10 bases, leaving 10 bases between them. CDR1 LGHDT and CDR2 YNNKEL come from the germline V gene (reference sequence). The CDR3 region has the DNA TGTGCCAGCAGCCAACCCCCGGATCCGCAGTATTTT. Protein: CASSQPPDPQYF.

In this sample, this clonotype turned up many times. The chain is built from TRBV29-1 and TRBJ1-2; 7 bases map to TRBD1. Germline CDR1 SQVTM, CDR2 ANQGSEA. The CDR3 runs 12 residues. Unmatched junction bases numbered 7, after V lost 1 base and J lost 11 bases. CDR3: CSVEVSSGGYTF. DNA of the CDR3: TGCAGCGTTGAAGTTTCGTCAGGGGGATACACCTTC.

The rearrangement links TRBV9 to TRBJ1-4, with D possibly being TRBD1 (5 bases). Trimming pared 2 bases from V and 3 bases from J, leaving 14 bases between. The CDR3 has 16 amino acids. The germline V gene has CDR1 SGDLS and CDR2 YYNGEE. CDR3 residues: CASSVAGNSANEKLFF. In nucleotides, the CDR3 is TGTGCCAGCAGCGTGGCAGGGAATTCAGCTAATGAAAAACTGTTTTTT.

The chain combines TRBV6-5 with TRBJ2-2; TRBD1 matches 8 bases. This CDR3 is 15 amino acids long. With V trimmed by 5 bases and J by 4 bases, 6 bases remained unmatched. Germline V gene lookup returns CDR1 MNHEY and CDR2 SVGAGI. CDR3 DNA sequence: TGTGCCAGCAGTGCGGACAGGGTGGGCACCGGGGAGCTGTTTTTT. As protein: CASSADRVGTGELFF.

The chain is built from TRBV6-5 and TRBJ1-1; no clear D. This CDR3 comprises 15 residues. Germline CDR1 reads MNHEY; CDR2 reads SVGAGI. Trimming left V 7 bases short and J 1 base short, with 16 bases between. In DNA form, the CDR3 reads TGTGCCAGCACCGCCTCCGGGTCGGGGAACACTGAAGCTTTCTTT. Amino acid sequence: CASTASGSGNTEAFF.

The table lists this clonotype with a few counts. The gene calls are TRBV21-1 and TRBJ2-3; TRBD2 is taken as the D call from the table, unchecked against the DNA. TRBV21-1 is shown as a pseudogene. This CDR3 spans 19 amino acids. The CDR3 DNA reads as TGTGCCAGCAGCAAATGGGGGACTAGCGGGAGTGTTAGCACAGATACGCAGTATTTT. Its translation is CASSKWGTSGSVSTDTQYF.

The chain is built from TRBV12-3 or TRBV12-4 and TRBJ2-5, with D possibly matching TRBD2 (7 bases). V gave up 5 bases and J gave up 5 bases, with 15 bases separating them. This CDR3 comprises 14 residues. The CDR3 loop reads CASSPRRGPETQYF. The CDR3 nucleotides read TGTGCCAGCAGTCCTAGGCGGGGGCCTGAGACCCAGTACTTC.

The chain uses TRBV3-1 and TRBJ1-3; unclear D gene. Between the trimmed V and J ends, which lost 4 bases and 2 bases, there was a span of 18 bases. The CDR3 has 17 residues. CDR1 is LGHDT and CDR2 is YNNKEL in the germline V gene (reference sequence). The CDR3 DNA reads TGTGCCAGCAGCCTCTCTTCGGTCCAGAGCGCTGGAAACACCATATATTTT. It codes for CASSLSSVQSAGNTIYF.

V and J are TRBV5-1 and TRBJ2-3; 9 nucleotides align to TRBD2. Per germline, CDR1 SGHRS and CDR2 YFSETQ. V shed 9 bases and J 1 base; nucleotides not matched to a gene: 3. The CDR3 totals 13 residues. CDR3 nucleotide sequence: TGCGCCATCCGGACTAGCGGCACAGATACGCAGTATTTT. Protein sequence: CAIRTSGTDTQYF.

This clonotype was seen a few times. The chain employs TRBV6-5 and TRBJ2-1, with 8 bases fitting TRBD1. The length of the CDR3 is 14 residues. Trimming removed 2 bases from V and 8 bases from J; junction bases left unmatched: 5. Germline loops: CDR1 MNHEY, CDR2 SVGAGI. The CDR3 bases are TGTGCCAGCAGTTACGGTCTCAGGGGGCATGAGCAGTTCTTC. This sequence encodes CASSYGLRGHEQFF.

Only a few counts were recorded for this clonotype. The CDR3: CASSLPGGPRETQYF. DNA of the CDR3: TGTGCCAGCAGTTTACCGGGGGGGCCGAGGGAGACCCAGTACTTC. V and J are TRBV28 and TRBJ2-7; 8 bases are shared with TRBD2. The J call may not be correct, given that the DNA end is closer to TRBJ2-5. Germline CDR1 is MDHEN and CDR2 is SYDVKM. The CDR3 runs 15 residues.

The chain joins TRBV4-1 to TRBJ2-6, with no clear D. From germline, CDR1 is MGHRA and CDR2 YSYEKL. The CDR3 extends over 16 amino acids. V was trimmed by 4 bases and J by 0 bases, leaving 10 bases between them. The chain's CDR3 is CASSRETSSGANVLTF. The DNA of the CDR3 is TGCGCCAGCAGCCGGGAAACGAGCTCTGGGGCCAACGTCCTGACTTTC.

Details on this clonotype: An end of the junction differs from the germline gene, which may be a read error. The chain uses TRBV20-1 and TRBJ1-2, with D perhaps TRBD1 (6 bases). The germline V gene has CDR1 DFQATT and CDR2 SNEGSKA (reference sequence). The CDR3 consists of 13 residues. The CDR3 region has the DNA TGCAGTGCTAGTACAGGGACTAACGATGGCTACACCTTC. This translates into CSASTGTNDGYTF.

This clonotype was seen only a few times. J is TRBJ1-2 and V is TRBV12-3 or TRBV12-4; 8 nucleotides match TRBD1. CDR3 length equals 17 residues. J was trimmed by 2 bases and V by 3 bases; bases with no gene match: 11. CDR3 bases: TGTGCCAGCAGTTTCCAGGACAGGGCTACGACCAACTATGGCTACACCTTC. Translation: CASSFQDRATTNYGYTF.

J is TRBJ2-1 and V is TRBV28, with a tentative D call TRBD2 (5 bases). The germline V gene encodes CDR1 MDHEN and CDR2 SYDVKM. This CDR3 is built from 12 residues. Trimming cost V 5 bases and J 9 bases, with 11 bases left between them. CDR3 region: CASSTGLGEQFF. CDR3 bases: TGTGCCAGCAGTACGGGGTTGGGTGAGCAGTTCTTC.

This chain connects TRBV5-1 to TRBJ2-1, with 10 bases fitting TRBD2. Germline CDR1 reads SGHRS; CDR2 reads YFSETQ. This CDR3 has 17 amino acids. The junction had 6 bases not matched to a gene; V was cut back by 2 bases and J by 1 base. CDR3 in DNA: TGCGCCAGCAGCTTCTTAGATAGCGGGGGGTCCTACAATGAGCAGTTCTTC. As protein: CASSFLDSGGSYNEQFF.

The chain recombines TRBV9 with TRBJ2-6, with TRBD1 as a possible D gene (5 bases). The CDR3 runs to 14 residues. Germline lookup yields CDR1 SGDLS and CDR2 YYNGEE. V dropped 0 bases and J dropped 11 bases, with 12 bases sitting between them. CDR3 nucleotide sequence: TGTGCCAGCAGCGTAGGGCAGGGATTCCACGTCCTGACTTTC. Residues: CASSVGQGFHVLTF.

This sequence joins TRBV7-2 and TRBJ1-3; 8 bases fit TRBD1. Trimming took 5 bases from V and 2 from J; bases not matched to a gene: 8. The germline V gene has CDR1 SGHTA and CDR2 FQGNSA. The CDR3 extends over 16 amino acids. This chain's CDR3 is CASSPDRGPPGNTIYF. The CDR3, as DNA: TGTGCCAGCAGCCCTGACAGGGGTCCCCCTGGAAACACCATATATTTT.

The chain links TRBV6-1 to TRBJ2-7; possible D gene TRBD2, 5 bases. CDR1 is MNHNS and CDR2 is SASEGT in the germline V gene. The V gene lost 7 bases and the J gene lost 3 bases, with 22 bases spanning the gap. The CDR3 length is 16 residues. The CDR3: CASKMDWWESIYEQYF. DNA of the CDR3: TGTGCCAGCAAGATGGATTGGTGGGAGTCGATCTACGAGCAGTACTTC.